This TCR beta chain is from a study of blood T cell repertoires in COVID-19. Across the study: T cells, B-cell-depleted T cells, or PBMCs supplied cDNA or gDNA.

J was trimmed by 5 bases and V by 6 bases; bases with no gene match: 10. In germline, CDR1 is PRHDT, CDR2 FYEKMQ (reference sequence). This CDR3 has 16 amino acids. Original processing notes: Reference gene primers were amplified, and this amplification served to estimate nucleated cell counts. Clones were read by immunoSEQ multiplex PCR, and TCRdb kept only the in-frame ones, dropping some. The V and J calls and clone size come from that table; D and trimming were worked out from the DNA. The repertoire includes about 69,000 clones, over 75% of them detected once, and 5% to 5.5% sits in the top ten.

Sequencing was performed on peripheral blood. This chain connects TRBV13 to TRBJ2-3; 11 bases match TRBD2. This TCR was recovered from a woman between 18 and 29 years old with acute or convalescent COVID-19. Here the CDR3 reads CASSNTLAGGEDTQYF. In DNA, the CDR3 is TGTGCCAGCAGTAACACCCTAGCGGGGGGAGAAGATACGCAGTATTTT.